This TCR beta chain was retrieved from a study of cytomegalovirus exposure and HLA in healthy donors. Broader study findings: In a later analysis, an Asian-associated ancestry cluster reportedly showed fewer N-insertions than the 666-donor mean. In an earlier analysis, in roughly 600 donors, most V segments appeared productive either ~90% or ~30% of the time. The classifier was said to identify cytomegalovirus status with high specificity and sensitivity.

This PCR relied on a set of 60 Vbeta primers and 13 Jbeta primers. In the original processing: Later work found 80 million to 85 million unique TCR beta chains, with 9.5 million to 11 million shared. The data were produced by immunoSEQ multiplex PCR, yet TCRdb's version contains in-frame clones alone and is incomplete. D and trimming were read from the DNA, whereas the V and J calls and clone size are those reported in that table. The sample comprises around 180,000 clones, approximately 84% of which are singletons, and roughly 5.2% rests with the top ten. The CDR3 loop spans 14 amino acids. V lost 6 bases and J lost 0, with 11 bases in between. CDR1 and CDR2 (germline): MNHNY, SVGAGI (reference sequence). Comment on this clone: Its antigen is not identified.

The sequence was collected from a girl aged 10-17 years in good health and CMV-seropositive. The specimen sequenced was PBMCs. The V gene is TRBV6-6, the J gene TRBJ1-2; D is unresolved. The CDR3 region has the DNA TGTGCCAGCAGCGGGGTCTCAGCTAACTATGGCTACACCTTC. Amino acid sequence: CASSGVSANYGYTF.